This is a list of T cell receptor beta chains from one sample in a study of cytomegalovirus exposure and HLA in healthy donors. Profiled with immunoSEQ multiplex PCR; TCRdb holds only in-frame clones, not every one. The sample includes 120,000 or so clones, around nine tenths seen only once; the top ten take roughly 2%. The sample comprised PBMCs. The receptor set was obtained from a woman under 30 in good health and CMV-seronegative. Both conserved end residues are part of each CDR3. The D gene is left open where the match is weak. Size values are once, few and many counts, or a class for expanded clones, and some rows have none.

>TRBD2|TRBV5-1|TRBJ2-7|.
CASSLGLGLAGDEQYF
TGCGCCAGCAGCTTGGGGTTAGGACTAGCGGGAGACGAGCAGTACTTC
>.|TRBV18|TRBJ2-7|.
CASSPKYFLRTYSYEQYF
TGTGCCAGCTCACCAAAGTACTTTCTGCGGACATACTCCTACGAGCAGTACTTC
>.|TRBV19|TRBJ1-3|.
CASRQGSGYTIYF
TGTGCCAGTAGACAGGGATCGGGATACACCATATATTTT
>TRBD2|TRBV7-9|TRBJ2-1|.
CASSFLAGTNEQFF
TGTGCCAGCAGCTTTCTAGCGGGGACTAATGAGCAGTTCTTC
>.|TRBV5-6|TRBJ2-3|.
CASSFGVLGDTQYF
TGTGCCAGCAGCTTCGGTGTTCTTGGAGATACGCAGTATTTT
>TRBD1|TRBV29-1|TRBJ1-1|.
CSGYSGQLNTEAFF
TGCAGCGGCTACTCGGGACAGTTGAACACTGAAGCTTTCTTT
>.|TRBV5-1|TRBJ1-4|.
CASSLAGGSEKLFF
TGCGCCAGCAGCTTGGCGGGGGGGAGCGAAAAACTGTTTTTT
>.|TRBV5-1|TRBJ1-1|.
CASSLYTNTEAFF
TGCGCCAGCAGCTTGTACACGAACACTGAAGCTTTCTTT
>.|TRBV29-1|TRBJ2-5|.
CSVQQTSSETQYF
TGCAGCGTACAACAAACTAGTTCCGAGACCCAGTACTTC
>.|TRBV6-5|TRBJ1-1|.
CASSLEGLGTEAFF
TGTGCCAGCAGTTTGGAGGGGCTGGGCACTGAAGCTTTCTTT
>TRBD1|TRBV2|TRBJ1-5|.
CASRLQGDQPQHF
TGTGCCAGCAGGCTACAGGGGGATCAGCCCCAGCATTTT
>TRBD2|TRBV9|TRBJ2-7|.
CASSGLAGGPYEQYF
TGTGCCAGCAGTGGCCTAGCGGGAGGGCCGTACGAGCAGTACTTC
>.|TRBV2|TRBJ2-7|.
CASKLAGSTAEQYF
TGTGCCAGCAAGTTGGCAGGATCAACGGCCGAGCAGTACTTC
>TRBD2|TRBV7-8|TRBJ2-7|.
CASSLRLAGSLSSYEQYF
TGTGCCAGCAGCTTAAGACTAGCGGGTAGCCTTAGCTCCTACGAGCAGTACTTC
>.|TRBV6-5|TRBJ1-1|.
CASSYSLTENTEAFF
TGTGCCAGCAGTTACTCTCTGACAGAGAACACTGAAGCTTTCTTT
>.|TRBV28|TRBJ2-1|.
CASSTSGLAGYNEQFF
.
>TRBD2|TRBV5-4|TRBJ2-1|.
CASSLLAGGDNEQFF
TGTGCCAGCAGCCTACTAGCGGGAGGAGACAATGAGCAGTTCTTC
>.|TRBV19|TRBJ1-5|once
CAVGWGGSNQPQHF
TGTGCCGTAGGGTGGGGGGGGAGCAATCAGCCCCAGCATTTT
>.|TRBV14|TRBJ2-1|.
CASSPRLGAPYNEQFF
TGTGCCAGCAGCCCACGACTAGGAGCCCCCTACAATGAGCAGTTCTTC
>TRBD2|TRBV7-2|TRBJ2-5|.
CASLSGLQETQYF
TGTGCCAGTCTTAGCGGGCTACAAGAGACCCAGTACTTC
>TRBD1|TRBV19|TRBJ2-7|.
CASRAGQGKYEQYF
TGTGCCAGTAGGGCGGGACAGGGAAAGTACGAGCAGTACTTC
>TRBD2|TRBV29-1|TRBJ2-5|.
CSVELAGLGTQYF
TGCAGCGTTGAACTAGCGGGATTGGGGACCCAGTACTTC
>TRBD1|TRBV13|TRBJ2-5|once
CASSPGTGVQETQYF
TGTGCCAGCAGTCCCGGGACAGGGGTTCAAGAGACCCAGTACTTC
>.|TRBV5-1|TRBJ2-1|.
CASRLGGNEQFF
TGCGCCAGTAGACTAGGAGGGAATGAGCAGTTCTTC
>TRBD1|TRBV10-2|TRBJ2-3|once
CASIGTGSTDTQYF
TGCGCCAGCATCGGGACAGGAAGCACAGATACGCAGTATTTT